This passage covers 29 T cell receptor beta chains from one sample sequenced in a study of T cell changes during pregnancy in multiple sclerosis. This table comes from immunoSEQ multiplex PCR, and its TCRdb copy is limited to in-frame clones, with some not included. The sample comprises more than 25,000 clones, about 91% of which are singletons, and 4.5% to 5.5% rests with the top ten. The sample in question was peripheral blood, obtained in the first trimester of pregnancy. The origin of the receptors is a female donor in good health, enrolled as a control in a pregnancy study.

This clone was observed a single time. Written as DNA, the CDR3 is TGTGCCAGCAGCCTGAAGGCTCAAGCGGGAAAGAATGAGCAGTTCTTC. Protein: CASSLKAQAGKNEQFF. The rearrangement links TRBV5-4 to TRBJ2-1, with 7 bases lining up with TRBD2. CDR3 size: 16 residues. The germline CDR1 and CDR2 sequences are SGHNT and YYREEE (reference sequence). V was pared by 4 bases and J by 7 bases, with 14 bases of the junction left unmatched.

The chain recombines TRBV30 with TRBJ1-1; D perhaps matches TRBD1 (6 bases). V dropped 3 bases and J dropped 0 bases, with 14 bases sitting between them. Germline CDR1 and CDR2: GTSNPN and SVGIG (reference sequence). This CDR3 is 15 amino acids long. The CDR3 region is CAWRGEGQMNTEAFF. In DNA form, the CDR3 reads TGTGCCTGGAGAGGCGAAGGACAGATGAACACTGAAGCTTTCTTT.

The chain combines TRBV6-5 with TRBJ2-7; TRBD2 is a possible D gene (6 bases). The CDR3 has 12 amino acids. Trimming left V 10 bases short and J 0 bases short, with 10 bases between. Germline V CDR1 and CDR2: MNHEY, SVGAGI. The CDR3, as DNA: TGTGCCACCCAGGGAGGCTCCTACGAGCAGTACTTC. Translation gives CATQGGSYEQYF.

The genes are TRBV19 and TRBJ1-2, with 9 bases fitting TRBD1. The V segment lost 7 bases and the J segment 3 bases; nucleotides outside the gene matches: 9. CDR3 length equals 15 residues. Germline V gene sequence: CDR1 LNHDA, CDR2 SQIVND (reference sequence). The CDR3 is CASKAQGAFDYGYTF. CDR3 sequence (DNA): TGTGCCAGTAAGGCACAGGGGGCGTTTGACTATGGCTACACCTTC.

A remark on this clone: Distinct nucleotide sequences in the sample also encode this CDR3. CDR3 coding DNA: TGTGCCAGCAGCTTAGTTCTTAACACCGGGGAGCTGTTTTTT. It translates to CASSLVLNTGELFF. This chain joins TRBV7-2 and TRBJ2-2; D is unresolved. The CDR3 has 14 amino acids. V was trimmed by 1 base and J by 2 bases, leaving 5 bases between them. CDR1 SGHTA and CDR2 FQGNSA come from the germline V gene.

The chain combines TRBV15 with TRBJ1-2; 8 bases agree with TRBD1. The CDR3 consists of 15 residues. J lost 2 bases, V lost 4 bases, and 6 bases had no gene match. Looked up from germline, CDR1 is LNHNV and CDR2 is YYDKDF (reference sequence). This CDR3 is CATSTYRGMNYGYTF. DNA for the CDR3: TGTGCCACCAGCACCTACAGGGGGATGAACTATGGCTACACCTTC.

The chain's CDR3 is CASSPYRGTGLTDTQYF. The CDR3 nucleotides are TGTGCCAGCAGCCCATATCGGGGGACAGGGCTCACAGATACGCAGTATTTT. J is TRBJ2-3 and V is TRBV28, with 9 bases lining up with TRBD1. Germline CDR1 reads MDHEN; CDR2 reads SYDVKM. The CDR3 covers 17 residues. J was trimmed by 2 bases and V by 6 bases; bases with no gene match: 12.

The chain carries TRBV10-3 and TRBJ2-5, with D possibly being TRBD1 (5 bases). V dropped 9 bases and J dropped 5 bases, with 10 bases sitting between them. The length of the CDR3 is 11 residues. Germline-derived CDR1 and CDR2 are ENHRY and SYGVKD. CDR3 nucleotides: TGTGCCATTTCTTCAGGGGAGACCCAGTACTTC. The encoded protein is CAISSGETQYF.

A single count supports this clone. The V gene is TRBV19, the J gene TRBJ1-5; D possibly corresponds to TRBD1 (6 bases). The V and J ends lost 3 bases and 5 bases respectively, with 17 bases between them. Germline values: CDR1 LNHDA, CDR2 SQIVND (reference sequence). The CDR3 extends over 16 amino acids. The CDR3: CASSILNGRGDQPQHF. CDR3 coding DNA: TGTGCCAGTAGTATCCTTAACGGCAGGGGTGATCAGCCCCAGCATTTT.

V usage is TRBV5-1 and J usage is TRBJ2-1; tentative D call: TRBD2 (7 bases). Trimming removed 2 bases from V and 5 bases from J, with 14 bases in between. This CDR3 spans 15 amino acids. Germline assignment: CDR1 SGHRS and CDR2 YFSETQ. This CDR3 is CASSLGEGGNNEQFF. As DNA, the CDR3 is TGCGCCAGCAGCTTAGGGGAGGGGGGAAACAATGAGCAGTTCTTC.

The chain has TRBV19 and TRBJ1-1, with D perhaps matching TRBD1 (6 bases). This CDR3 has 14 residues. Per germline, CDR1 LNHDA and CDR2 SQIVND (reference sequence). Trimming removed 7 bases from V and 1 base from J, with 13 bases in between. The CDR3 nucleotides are TGTGCCAGTATGGAAGGGACAACGAACACTGAAGCTTTCTTT. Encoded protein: CASMEGTTNTEAFF.

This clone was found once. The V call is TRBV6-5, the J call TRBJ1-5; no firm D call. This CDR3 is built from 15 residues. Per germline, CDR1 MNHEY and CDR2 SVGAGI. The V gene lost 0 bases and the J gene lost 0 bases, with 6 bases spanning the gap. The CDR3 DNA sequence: TGTGCCAGCAGTTACTCAGACATTAGCAATCAGCCCCAGCATTTT. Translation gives CASSYSDISNQPQHF.

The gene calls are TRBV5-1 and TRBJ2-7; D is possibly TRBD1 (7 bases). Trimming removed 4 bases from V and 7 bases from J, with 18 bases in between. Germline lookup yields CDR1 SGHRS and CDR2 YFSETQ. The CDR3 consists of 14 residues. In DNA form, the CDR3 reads TGCGCCAGCAGCCCGGAGGGGGCGACGGGTGAGCAGTACTTC. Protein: CASSPEGATGEQYF.

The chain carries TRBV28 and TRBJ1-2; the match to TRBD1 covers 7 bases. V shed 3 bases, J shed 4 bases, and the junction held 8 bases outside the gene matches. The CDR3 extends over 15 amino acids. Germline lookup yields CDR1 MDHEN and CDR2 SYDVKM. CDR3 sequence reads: CASSFEQGFGYGYTF. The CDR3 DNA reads TGTGCCAGCAGTTTTGAACAGGGGTTTGGCTATGGCTACACCTTC.

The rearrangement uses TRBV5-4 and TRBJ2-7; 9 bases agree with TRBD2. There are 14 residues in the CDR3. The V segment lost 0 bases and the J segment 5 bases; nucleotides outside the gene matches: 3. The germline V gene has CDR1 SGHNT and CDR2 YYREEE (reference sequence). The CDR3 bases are TGTGCCAGCAGCTTGGACCTAGCGGGAAACGAGCAGTACTTC. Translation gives CASSLDLAGNEQYF.

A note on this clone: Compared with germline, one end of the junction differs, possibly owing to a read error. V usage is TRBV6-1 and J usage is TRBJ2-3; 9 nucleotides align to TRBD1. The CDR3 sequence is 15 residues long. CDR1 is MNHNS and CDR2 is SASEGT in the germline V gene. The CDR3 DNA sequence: TGTGCCAGCGGTGACACAGGGGGCGGTTGGGATACGCAGTATTTT. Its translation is CASGDTGGGWDTQYF.

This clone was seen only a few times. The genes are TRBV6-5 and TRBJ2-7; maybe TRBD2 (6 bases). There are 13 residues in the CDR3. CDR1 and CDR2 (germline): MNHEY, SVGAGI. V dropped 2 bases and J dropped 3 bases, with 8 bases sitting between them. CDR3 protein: CASSYTTSYEQYF. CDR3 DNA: TGTGCCAGCAGTTACACGACTAGCTACGAGCAGTACTTC.

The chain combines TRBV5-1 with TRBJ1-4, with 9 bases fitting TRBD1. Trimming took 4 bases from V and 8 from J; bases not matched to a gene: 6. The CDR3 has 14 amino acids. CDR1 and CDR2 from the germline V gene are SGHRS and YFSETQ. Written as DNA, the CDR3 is TGCGCCAGCAGCAGCGGACAGGGGTCGGAAAAACTGTTTTTT. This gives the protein CASSSGQGSEKLFF.

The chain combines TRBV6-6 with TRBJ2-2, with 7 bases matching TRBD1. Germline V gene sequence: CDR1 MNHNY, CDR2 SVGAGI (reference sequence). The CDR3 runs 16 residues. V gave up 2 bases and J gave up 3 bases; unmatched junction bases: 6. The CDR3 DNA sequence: TGTGCCAGCAGTTACCTTCGACAGGGACACACCGGGGAGCTGTTTTTT. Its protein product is CASSYLRQGHTGELFF.

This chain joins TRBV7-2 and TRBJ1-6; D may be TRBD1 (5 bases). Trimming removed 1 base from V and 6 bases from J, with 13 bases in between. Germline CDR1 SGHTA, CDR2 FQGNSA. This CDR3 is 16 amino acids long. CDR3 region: CASSLVAGRFNSPLHF. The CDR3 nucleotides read TGTGCCAGCAGCTTAGTGGCAGGGCGGTTTAATTCACCCCTCCACTTT.

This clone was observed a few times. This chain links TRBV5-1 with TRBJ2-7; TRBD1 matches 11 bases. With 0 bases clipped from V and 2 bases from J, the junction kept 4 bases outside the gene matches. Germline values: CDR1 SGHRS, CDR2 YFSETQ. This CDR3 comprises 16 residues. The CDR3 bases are TGCGCCAGCAGCTTGGGAGGGACAGGGGGTACCTACGAGCAGTACTTC. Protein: CASSLGGTGGTYEQYF.

The CDR3 region has the DNA TGTGCCAGCACTCCGTATTTGGGAGGGCCTGAAGCTTTCTTT. Encoded protein: CASTPYLGGPEAFF. The chain couples TRBV6-5 to TRBJ1-1; D uncertain. Trimming removed 7 bases from V and 6 bases from J, with 18 bases in between. The CDR3 is 14 amino acids. Germline values: CDR1 MNHEY, CDR2 SVGAGI.

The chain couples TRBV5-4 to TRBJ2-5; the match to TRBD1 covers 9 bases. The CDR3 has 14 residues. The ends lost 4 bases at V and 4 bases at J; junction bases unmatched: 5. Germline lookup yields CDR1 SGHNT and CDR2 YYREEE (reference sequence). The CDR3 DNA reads TGTGCCAGCAGCCGACCGGACAGGGGAGAGACCCAGTACTTC. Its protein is CASSRPDRGETQYF.

The CDR3 region is CASRNDGQGRDNEQFF. As DNA, the CDR3 is TGTGCCAGCAGGAACGACGGACAGGGGAGAGACAATGAGCAGTTCTTC. V and J are TRBV28 and TRBJ2-1; 9 nucleotides line up with TRBD1. Trimming at V came to 6 bases and at J to 5 bases, leaving 11 bases not matched to a gene. CDR3 length: 16 residues. The germline CDR1 and CDR2 sequences are MDHEN and SYDVKM.

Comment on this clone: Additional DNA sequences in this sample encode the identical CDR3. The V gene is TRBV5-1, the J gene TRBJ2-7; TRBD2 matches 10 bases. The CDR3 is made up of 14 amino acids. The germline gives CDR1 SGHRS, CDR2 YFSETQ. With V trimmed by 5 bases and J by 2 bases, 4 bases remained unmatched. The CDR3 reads CASSLAGGPYEQYF. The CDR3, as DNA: TGCGCCAGCAGTTTAGCGGGGGGTCCCTACGAGCAGTACTTC.

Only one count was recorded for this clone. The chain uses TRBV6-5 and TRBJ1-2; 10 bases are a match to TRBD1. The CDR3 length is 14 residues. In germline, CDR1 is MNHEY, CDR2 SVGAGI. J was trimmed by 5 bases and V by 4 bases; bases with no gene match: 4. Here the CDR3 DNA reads TGTGCCAGCAGTTTCGGGACAGGGGTATATGGCTACACCTTC. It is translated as CASSFGTGVYGYTF.

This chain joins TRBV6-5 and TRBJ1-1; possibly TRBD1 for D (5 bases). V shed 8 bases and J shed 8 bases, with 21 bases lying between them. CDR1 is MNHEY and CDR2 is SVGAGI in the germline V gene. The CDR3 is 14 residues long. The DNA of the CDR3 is TGTGCCAGCGAGAAACAAATGGGGGGTTCGGAAGCTTTCTTT. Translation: CASEKQMGGSEAFF.

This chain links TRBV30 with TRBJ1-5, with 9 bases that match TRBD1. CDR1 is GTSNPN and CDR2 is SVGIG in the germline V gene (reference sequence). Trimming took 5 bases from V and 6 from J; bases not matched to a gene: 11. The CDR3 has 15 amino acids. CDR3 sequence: CAWGQGIPPSQPQHF. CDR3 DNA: TGTGCCTGGGGACAGGGGATCCCCCCCAGTCAGCCCCAGCATTTT.

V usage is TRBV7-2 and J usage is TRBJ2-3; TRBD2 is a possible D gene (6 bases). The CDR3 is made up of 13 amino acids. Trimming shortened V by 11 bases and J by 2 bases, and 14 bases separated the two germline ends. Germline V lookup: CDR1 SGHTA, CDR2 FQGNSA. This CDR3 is CAGGSGTTDTQYF. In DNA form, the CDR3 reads TGTGCCGGGGGGAGCGGAACCACAGATACGCAGTATTTT.